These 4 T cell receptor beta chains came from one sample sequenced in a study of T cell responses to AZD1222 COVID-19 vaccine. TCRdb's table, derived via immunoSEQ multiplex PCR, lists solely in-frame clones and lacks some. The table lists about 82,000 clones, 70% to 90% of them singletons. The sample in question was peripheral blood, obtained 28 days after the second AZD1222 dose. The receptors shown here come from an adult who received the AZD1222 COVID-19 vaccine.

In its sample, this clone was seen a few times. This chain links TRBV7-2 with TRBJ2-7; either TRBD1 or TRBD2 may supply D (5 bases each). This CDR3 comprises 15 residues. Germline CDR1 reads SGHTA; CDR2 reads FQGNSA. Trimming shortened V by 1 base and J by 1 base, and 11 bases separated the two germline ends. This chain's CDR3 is CASSLGGAPSYEQYF. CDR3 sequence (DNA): TGTGCCAGCAGCTTAGGAGGGGCCCCTTCCTACGAGCAGTACTTC.

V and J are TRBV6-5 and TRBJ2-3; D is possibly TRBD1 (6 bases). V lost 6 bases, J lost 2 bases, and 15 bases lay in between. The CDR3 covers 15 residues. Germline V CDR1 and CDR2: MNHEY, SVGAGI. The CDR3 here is CASSSGQTFTDTQYF. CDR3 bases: TGTGCCAGCAGCTCCGGACAGACGTTCACAGATACGCAGTATTTT.

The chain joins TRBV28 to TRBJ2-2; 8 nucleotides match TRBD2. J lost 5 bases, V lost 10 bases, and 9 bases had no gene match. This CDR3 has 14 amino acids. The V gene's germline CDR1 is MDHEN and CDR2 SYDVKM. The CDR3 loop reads CAIARAGGTGELFF. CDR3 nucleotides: TGTGCCATAGCGCGGGCGGGGGGAACCGGGGAGCTGTTTTTT. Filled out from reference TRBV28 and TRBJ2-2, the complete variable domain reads DVKVTQSSRYLVKRTGEKVFLECVQDMDHENMFWYRQDPGLGLRLIYFSYDVKMKEKGDIPEGYSVSREKKERFSLILESASTNQTSMYLCAIARAGGTGELFFGEGSRLTVL.

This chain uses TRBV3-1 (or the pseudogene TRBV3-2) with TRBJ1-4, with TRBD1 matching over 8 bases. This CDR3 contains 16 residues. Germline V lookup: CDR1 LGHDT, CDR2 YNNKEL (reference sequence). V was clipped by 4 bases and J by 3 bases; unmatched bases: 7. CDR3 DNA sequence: TGTGCCAGCAGCCCTCGTACGGACAGGGCTAATGAAAAACTGTTTTTT. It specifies CASSPRTDRANEKLFF.